The rows below give T cell receptor beta chains drawn from one sample of a study of neoadjuvant anti-PD-1 for oral cavity cancer. Some clones are missing from TCRdb's copy, which holds only in-frame ones; the method was immunoSEQ multiplex PCR. The repertoire holds about 14,000 clones, with around 70% as singletons. Sequencing used PBMCs, obtained after nivolumab (anti-PD-1) treatment. The receptor source for this set is a person between 40 and 80 years old with oral cavity squamous cell carcinoma. Both conserved end residues are part of each CDR3. The D gene is left open where the match is weak. Expanded clones get a size class; other rows say once, few or many, or leave the size out.

j_gene: TRBJ2-2; abundance: .; d_gene: TRBD2; v_gene: TRBV29-1; CDR3aa: CSPDLVAGVERGAVF; CDR3nt: TGCAGCCCCGACCTGGTAGCGGGAGTTGAGCGGGGAGCTGTTTTT
j_gene: TRBJ2-7; abundance: .; d_gene: .; v_gene: TRBV2; CDR3aa: CASSEAEETILYEQYF; CDR3nt: TGTGCCAGCAGTGAAGCGGAGGAGACAATCCTCTACGAGCAGTACTTC
j_gene: TRBJ2-5; abundance: .; d_gene: TRBD2; v_gene: TRBV29-1; CDR3aa: CSVEDPLTSGRAGETQYF; CDR3nt: TGCAGCGTTGAAGACCCATTGACTAGCGGGAGGGCGGGGGAGACCCAGTACTTC
j_gene: TRBJ2-7; abundance: .; d_gene: TRBD2; v_gene: TRBV19; CDR3aa: CASSRGLAHSYEQYF; CDR3nt: TGTGCCAGTAGTCGGGGACTAGCGCACTCCTACGAGCAGTACTTC
j_gene: TRBJ1-5; abundance: .; d_gene: .; v_gene: TRBV10-1; CDR3aa: CASSDGGPNQPQHF; CDR3nt: TGCGCCAGCAGTGATGGAGGCCCTAACCAGCCCCAGCATTTT
j_gene: TRBJ2-7; abundance: .; d_gene: .; v_gene: TRBV4-1; CDR3aa: CASSQDQGGYYEQYF; CDR3nt: TGCGCCAGCAGCCAAGATCAGGGGGGATACTACGAGCAGTACTTC
j_gene: TRBJ1-2; abundance: .; d_gene: TRBD1; v_gene: TRBV28; CDR3aa: CASSSLTGGYGYTF; CDR3nt: TGTGCCAGCAGTTCGCTAACAGGGGGCTATGGCTACACCTTC
j_gene: TRBJ2-2; abundance: .; d_gene: .; v_gene: TRBV5-4; CDR3aa: CASSLGSGLTGELFF; CDR3nt: TGTGCCAGCAGCTTGGGTTCGGGTTTAACCGGGGAGCTGTTTTTT
j_gene: TRBJ2-2; abundance: .; d_gene: .; v_gene: TRBV6-5; CDR3aa: CASSLTEGGELFF; CDR3nt: TGTGCCAGCAGTTTGACCGAGGGCGGGGAGCTGTTTTTT
j_gene: TRBJ2-7; abundance: .; d_gene: .; v_gene: TRBV6-1; CDR3aa: CASSPQPGAPYEQYF; CDR3nt: TGTGCCAGCAGCCCCCAACCGGGGGCCCCCTACGAGCAGTACTTC
j_gene: TRBJ2-2; abundance: .; d_gene: TRBD1; v_gene: TRBV29-1; CDR3aa: CSVVQGALNTGELFF; CDR3nt: TGCAGCGTTGTCCAGGGGGCCCTTAACACCGGGGAGCTGTTTTTT
j_gene: TRBJ1-4; abundance: .; d_gene: .; v_gene: TRBV19; CDR3aa: CASSIGTRRINNEKLFF; CDR3nt: TGTGCCAGTAGTATAGGGACACGCAGGATTAATAATGAAAAACTGTTTTTT
j_gene: TRBJ2-1; abundance: .; d_gene: TRBD2; v_gene: TRBV5-1; CDR3aa: CASTLSGSGYNEQFF; CDR3nt: TGCGCCAGCACCCTGAGCGGGAGCGGGTACAATGAGCAGTTCTTC
j_gene: TRBJ2-3; abundance: .; d_gene: TRBD2; v_gene: TRBV28; CDR3aa: CASSATGGLAGGPRSDTQYF; CDR3nt: TGTGCCAGCAGTGCGACAGGGGGCCTAGCGGGAGGGCCAAGGTCAGATACGCAGTATTTT
j_gene: TRBJ1-4; abundance: few; d_gene: .; v_gene: TRBV7-9; CDR3aa: CASSPKQGVNEKLFF; CDR3nt: TGTGCCAGCAGCCCAAAACAGGGTGTTAATGAAAAACTGTTTTTT
j_gene: TRBJ2-1; abundance: .; d_gene: TRBD1; v_gene: TRBV11-3; CDR3aa: CASSFGQGAYNEQFF; CDR3nt: TGTGCCAGCAGCTTCGGACAGGGGGCTTACAATGAGCAGTTCTTC
j_gene: TRBJ2-5; abundance: .; d_gene: TRBD2; v_gene: TRBV5-1; CDR3aa: CASSFVAGGQETQYF; CDR3nt: TGCGCCAGCAGCTTCGTAGCGGGAGGGCAAGAGACCCAGTACTTC
j_gene: TRBJ1-1; abundance: .; d_gene: .; v_gene: TRBV15; CDR3aa: CATSRNKNPDTEAFF; CDR3nt: TGTGCCACCAGCAGGAATAAGAACCCGGACACTGAAGCTTTCTTT
j_gene: TRBJ1-2; abundance: few; d_gene: .; v_gene: TRBV6-5; CDR3aa: CASRHPNYGYTF; CDR3nt: TGTGCCAGCAGGCATCCTAACTATGGCTACACCTTC
j_gene: TRBJ1-1; abundance: .; d_gene: .; v_gene: TRBV10-2; CDR3aa: CASSESNVDTEAFF; CDR3nt: TGCGCCAGCAGTGAGTCGAACGTTGATACTGAAGCTTTCTTT
j_gene: TRBJ1-5; abundance: .; d_gene: TRBD1; v_gene: TRBV14; CDR3aa: CASSLGQGSNQPQHF; CDR3nt: TGTGCCAGCAGCCTGGGACAGGGAAGCAATCAGCCCCAGCATTTT
j_gene: TRBJ2-3; abundance: .; d_gene: .; v_gene: TRBV19; CDR3aa: CASSKANTDTQYF; CDR3nt: TGTGCCAGTAGTAAGGCTAACACAGATACGCAGTATTTT
j_gene: TRBJ2-7; abundance: .; d_gene: TRBD1; v_gene: TRBV19; CDR3aa: CASIFPGGQNQGSYEQYF; CDR3nt: TGTGCCAGTATTTTCCCTGGGGGACAGAACCAAGGGTCCTACGAGCAGTACTTC
j_gene: TRBJ2-7; abundance: .; d_gene: .; v_gene: TRBV5-1; CDR3aa: CASSFGGGTVTLAVYEQYF; CDR3nt: TGCGCCAGCAGCTTTGGAGGCGGGACAGTTACTTTGGCCGTCTACGAGCAGTACTTC
j_gene: TRBJ2-2; abundance: .; d_gene: .; v_gene: TRBV11-3; CDR3aa: CASRRTTWGGELFF; CDR3nt: TGTGCCAGCAGACGGACCACCTGGGGCGGGGAGCTGTTTTTT
j_gene: TRBJ2-3; abundance: .; d_gene: .; v_gene: TRBV6-5; CDR3aa: CASSLEYTDTQYF; CDR3nt: TGTGCCAGCAGTTTGGAGTATACAGATACGCAGTATTTT
j_gene: TRBJ2-1; abundance: once; d_gene: TRBD2; v_gene: TRBV6-4; CDR3aa: CASSGTSGSPTNEQFF; CDR3nt: TGTGCCAGCAGTGGGACTAGCGGGAGCCCCACTAATGAGCAGTTCTTC